This entry concerns a single T cell receptor (beta chain). Its antigen is not identified. This record comes from a study of blood T cells in healthy people across ages. General study findings and limits: CMV status of donors was unknown, possibly confounding expanded clonotype changes. Estimated diversity, derived from one million T cells, was regarded as an underestimate.

Primers used in a second PCR of about 6 to 12 cycles were a sample-barcoded 5' primer and a J-beta primer mix. Each CDR3 protein is one row after TCRdb ran MiXCR on the 5' RACE reads. The sample gives about 1.4 million distinct CDR3 sequences, 59% of which show up once; under 8.5% is in the top ten. This receptor was obtained from a man between 18 and 29 years old in good health. Sequencing was carried out using blood.

In DNA form, the CDR3 reads TGCGCCAGCAGAACCCATAGCGGGAGGGCCGACGAGCAGTACTTC. Translation: CASRTHSGRADEQYF. The chain recombines TRBV5-1 with TRBJ2-5; 11 bases line up with TRBD2. The DNA end is more similar to TRBJ2-7, so the J call may be wrong. Germline V gene data show CDR1 as SGHRS and CDR2 as YFSETQ. This CDR3 has 15 residues.